Shown below are 17 T cell receptor beta chains from a single sample sequenced in a study of T cells expressing NK-cell markers. From the 5' RACE reads, TCRdb lists one entry per CDR3 protein and no DNA. The specimen's table records roughly 380,000 distinct CDR3 sequences. The sample taken for sequencing was blood T cells: a sorted CD56 or NKG2C T cell subset, CD4+ or CD8+ T cells, or bulk PBMC T cells (not recorded which). The receptor source for this set is a man aged 18 to 69 in good health.

V is TRBV30 and J is TRBJ1-1; the TCRdb call, TRBD1, lacks DNA for checking. Looked up from germline, CDR1 is GTSNPN and CDR2 is SVGIG (reference sequence). The CDR3 is made up of 16 amino acids. CDR3 region: CAWSLGRTGLNTEAFF.

This chain uses TRBV4-1 with TRBJ2-4; TCRdb lists TRBD2, though no DNA is available to test this call. Germline-derived CDR1 and CDR2 are MGHRA and YSYEKL. CDR3 length: 20 residues. This CDR3 is CASSQEAASGGLRSKNIQYF.

J is TRBJ2-7 and V is TRBV12-3 or TRBV12-4; TCRdb returns TRBD2, unconfirmable since there is no DNA. The CDR3 covers 14 residues. This CDR3 reads CASSPGLALSEQYF.

The genes are TRBV25-1 and TRBJ2-7; TCRdb's D gene call, TRBD1, goes unchecked for lack of DNA. This CDR3 is built from 12 residues. CDR1 is MGHDK, CDR2 SYGVNS, per germline. The CDR3 region is CATRRGLYEQYF.

The chain is built from TRBV28 and TRBJ2-3; there is no DNA to check the TCRdb D call of TRBD1. Germline values: CDR1 MDHEN, CDR2 SYDVKM. The CDR3 consists of 15 residues. CDR3 protein: CASSFRTVYTDTQYF.

The chain recombines TRBV3-1 with TRBJ2-5; TCRdb designates TRBD1, a call that cannot be tested without DNA. The CDR3 covers 15 residues. Germline V gives CDR1 LGHDT, CDR2 YNNKEL (reference sequence). The CDR3 here is CASSPRGLYQETQYF.

The chain joins TRBV6-1 to TRBJ2-3. Germline assignment: CDR1 MNHNS and CDR2 SASEGT. The CDR3 consists of 14 residues. The CDR3: CASRKGTRTDTQYF.

This chain joins TRBV20-1 and TRBJ2-3; TCRdb returns TRBD1, unconfirmable since there is no DNA. The germline gives CDR1 DFQATT, CDR2 SNEGSKA (reference sequence). This CDR3 region has 13 residues. CDR3 sequence reads: CSLGRGRTDTQYF.

CDR3 sequence: CSASPSGGAGSYF. V and J are TRBV20-1 and TRBJ2-7; the D call from TCRdb, TRBD2, cannot be confirmed without DNA. The CDR3 has 13 residues. The germline V gene encodes CDR1 DFQATT and CDR2 SNEGSKA (reference sequence).

The rearrangement uses TRBV10-3 and TRBJ2-7. Germline CDR1 reads ENHRY; CDR2 reads SYGVKD. This CDR3 is 12 amino acids long. CDR3 residues: CAIRTFTYEQYF.

This chain connects TRBV5-4 to TRBJ1-3; TCRdb's D call of TRBD1 is untestable without DNA. Looked up from germline, CDR1 is SGHNT and CDR2 is YYREEE (reference sequence). This CDR3 contains 13 residues. CDR3 loop: CASSIPPGTTIYF.

J is TRBJ2-3 and V is TRBV2; TCRdb indicates TRBD1, and absent DNA this call remains unverified. Germline CDR1 SNHLY, CDR2 FYNNEI. This CDR3 comprises 16 residues. The CDR3: CASSGPAGVITDTQYF.

This chain joins TRBV7-3 and TRBJ2-1; the TCRdb D gene call, TRBD1, has no DNA to confirm it. The germline CDR1 and CDR2 sequences are SGHTA and FQGTGA. The CDR3 runs 15 residues. The CDR3 reads CASSRGGTGDNEQFF.

The chain recombines TRBV20-1 with TRBJ1-6; absent DNA, TCRdb's TRBD1 call cannot be checked. The length of the CDR3 is 18 residues. The germline V gene has CDR1 DFQATT and CDR2 SNEGSKA (reference sequence). CDR3: CSARDFGQVGSYNSPLHF.

V is TRBV7-8 and J is TRBJ1-2; the D gene TCRdb calls, TRBD1, cannot be checked with no DNA. Germline V gene data show CDR1 as SGHVS and CDR2 as FQNEAQ. CDR3 length: 14 amino acids. CDR3 sequence: CASSLGGAGYGYTF.

The genes are TRBV7-9 and TRBJ2-7; the D gene TCRdb calls, TRBD1, cannot be checked with no DNA. The CDR3 runs to 15 residues. CDR1 is SEHNR and CDR2 is FQNEAQ in the germline V gene (reference sequence). The CDR3 here is CASSSQGDRVNEQYF.

The V and J genes are TRBV12-3 or TRBV12-4 and TRBJ1-4. There are 13 residues in the CDR3. The chain's CDR3 is CASSLPSNEKLFF.